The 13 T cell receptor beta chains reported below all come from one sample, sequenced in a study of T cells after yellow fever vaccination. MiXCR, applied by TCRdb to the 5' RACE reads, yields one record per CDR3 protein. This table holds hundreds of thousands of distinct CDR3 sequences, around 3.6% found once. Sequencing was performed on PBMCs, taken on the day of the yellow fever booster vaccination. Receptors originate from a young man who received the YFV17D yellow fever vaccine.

The CDR3: CSARGLAGGLSPETQYF. The DNA for the CDR3 is TGCAGTGCTAGAGGACTAGCGGGGGGGCTTTCTCCAGAGACCCAGTACTTC. The chain employs TRBV20-1 and TRBJ2-5; 14 positions match TRBD2. The CDR3 is made up of 17 amino acids. After removal of 1 base from V and 4 bases from J, the junction contained 8 bases not matched to a gene. The germline gives CDR1 DFQATT, CDR2 SNEGSKA (reference sequence).

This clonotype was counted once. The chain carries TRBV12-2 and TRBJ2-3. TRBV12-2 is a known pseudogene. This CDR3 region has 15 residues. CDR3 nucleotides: TGTGCAAGTCGCTTAGTTTCTGCCAGCCCAGATACGCAGTATTTT. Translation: CASRLVSASPDTQYF.

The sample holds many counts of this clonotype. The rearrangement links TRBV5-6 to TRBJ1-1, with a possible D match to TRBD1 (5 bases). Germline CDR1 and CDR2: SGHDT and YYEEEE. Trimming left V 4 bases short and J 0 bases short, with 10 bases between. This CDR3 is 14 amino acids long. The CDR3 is CASSMDIMNTEAFF. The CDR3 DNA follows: TGTGCCAGCAGCATGGACATCATGAACACTGAAGCTTTCTTT.

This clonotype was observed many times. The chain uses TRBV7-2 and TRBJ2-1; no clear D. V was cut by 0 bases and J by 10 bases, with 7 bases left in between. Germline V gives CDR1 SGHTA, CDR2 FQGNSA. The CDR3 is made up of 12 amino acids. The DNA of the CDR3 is TGTGCCAGCAGCTTAGCTGGGCGAGAGCAGTTCTTC. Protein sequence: CASSLAGREQFF.

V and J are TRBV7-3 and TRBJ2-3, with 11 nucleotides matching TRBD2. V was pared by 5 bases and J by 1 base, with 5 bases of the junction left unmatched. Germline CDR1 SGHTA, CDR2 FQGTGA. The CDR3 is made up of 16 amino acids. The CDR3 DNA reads TGTGCCAGCAGCCCCGGGACTAGCGGCCGCACAGATACGCAGTATTTT. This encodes CASSPGTSGRTDTQYF.

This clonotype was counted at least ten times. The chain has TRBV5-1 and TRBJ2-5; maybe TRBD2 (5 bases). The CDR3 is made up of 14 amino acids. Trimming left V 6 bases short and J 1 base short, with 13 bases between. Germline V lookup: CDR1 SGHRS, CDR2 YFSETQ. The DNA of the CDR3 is TGCGCCAGCACACCGGGAAGTACCCAAGAGACCCAGTACTTC. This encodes CASTPGSTQETQYF.

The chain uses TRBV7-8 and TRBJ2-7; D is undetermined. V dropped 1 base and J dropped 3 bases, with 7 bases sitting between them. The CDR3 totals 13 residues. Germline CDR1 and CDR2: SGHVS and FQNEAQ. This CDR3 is CASSLVQNYEQYF. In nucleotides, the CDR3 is TGTGCCAGCAGCTTAGTGCAGAACTACGAGCAGTACTTC.

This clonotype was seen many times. The DNA for the CDR3 is TGCGCCAGCAGATCCGGAAGTGATACGAACACCGGGGAGCTGTTTTTT. This codes for CASRSGSDTNTGELFF. V and J are TRBV4-3 and TRBJ2-2; D is unresolved. Between the trimmed V and J ends, which lost 6 bases and 0 bases, there was a span of 14 bases. The germline V gene encodes CDR1 LGHNA and CDR2 YSLEER. CDR3 size: 16 residues.

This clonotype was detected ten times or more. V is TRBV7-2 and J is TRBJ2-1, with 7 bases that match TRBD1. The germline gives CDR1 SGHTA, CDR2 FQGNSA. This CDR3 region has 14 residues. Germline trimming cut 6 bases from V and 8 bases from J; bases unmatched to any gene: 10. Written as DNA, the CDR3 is TGTGCCAGCAGTTTTAGGTGGCAGGGGGATGAGCAGTTCTTC. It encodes CASSFRWQGDEQFF.

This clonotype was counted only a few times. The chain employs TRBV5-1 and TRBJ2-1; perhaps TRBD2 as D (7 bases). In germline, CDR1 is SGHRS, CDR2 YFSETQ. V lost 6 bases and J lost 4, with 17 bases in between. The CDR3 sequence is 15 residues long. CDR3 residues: CASTLGGGLYNEQFF. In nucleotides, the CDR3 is TGCGCCAGCACTCTAGGGGGGGGCCTGTACAATGAGCAGTTCTTC. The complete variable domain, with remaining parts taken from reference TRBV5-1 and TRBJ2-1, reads KAGVTQTPRYLIKTRGQQVTLSCSPISGHRSVSWYQQTPGQGLQFLFEYFSETQRNKGNFPGRFSGRQFSNSRSEMNVSTLELGDSALYLCASTLGGGLYNEQFFGPGTRLTVL.

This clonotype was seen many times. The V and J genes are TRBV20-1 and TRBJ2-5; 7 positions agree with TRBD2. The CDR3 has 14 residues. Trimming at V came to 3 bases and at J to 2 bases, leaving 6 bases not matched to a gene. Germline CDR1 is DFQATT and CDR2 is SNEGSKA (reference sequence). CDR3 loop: CSARVGGLQETQYF. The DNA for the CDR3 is TGCAGTGCTAGGGTGGGGGGGTTACAAGAGACCCAGTACTTC.

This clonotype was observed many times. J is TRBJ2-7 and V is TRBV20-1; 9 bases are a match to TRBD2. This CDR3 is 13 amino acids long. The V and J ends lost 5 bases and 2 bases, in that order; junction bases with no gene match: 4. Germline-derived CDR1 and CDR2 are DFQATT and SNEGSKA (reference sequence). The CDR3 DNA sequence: TGCAGTGCTCGCGGGGGGGACCCCTACGAGCAGTACTTC. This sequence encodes CSARGGDPYEQYF.

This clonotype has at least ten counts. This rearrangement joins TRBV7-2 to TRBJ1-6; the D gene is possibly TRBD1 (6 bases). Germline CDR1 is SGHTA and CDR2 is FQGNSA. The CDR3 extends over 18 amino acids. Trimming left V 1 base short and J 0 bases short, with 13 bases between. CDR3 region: CASSLGQGKGSYNSPLHF. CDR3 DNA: TGTGCCAGCAGCTTAGGGCAGGGGAAGGGCTCCTATAATTCACCCCTCCACTTT.